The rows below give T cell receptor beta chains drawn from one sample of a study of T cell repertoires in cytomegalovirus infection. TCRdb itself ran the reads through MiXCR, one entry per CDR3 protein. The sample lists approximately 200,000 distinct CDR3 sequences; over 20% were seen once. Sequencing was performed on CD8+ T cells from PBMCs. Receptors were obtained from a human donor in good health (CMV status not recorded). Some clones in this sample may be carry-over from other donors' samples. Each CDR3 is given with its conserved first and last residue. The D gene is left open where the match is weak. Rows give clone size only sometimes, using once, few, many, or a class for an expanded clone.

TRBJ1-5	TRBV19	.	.	TGTGCCACCGGGGGAGGGAATCAGCCCCAGCATTTT	CATGGGNQPQHF
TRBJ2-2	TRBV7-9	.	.	TGTGCCAGCAGCTTGGGCGAGCTACGGGAGCTGTTTTTT	CASSLGELRELFF
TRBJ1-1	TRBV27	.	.	TGTGCCAGCAGTGTAGCCCCCCAGGGCGACGCTGAAGCTTTCTTT	CASSVAPQGDAEAFF
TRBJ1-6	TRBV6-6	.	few	TGTGCCAGCAGGACTGACGGAAATAATTCACCCCTCCACTTT	CASRTDGNNSPLHF
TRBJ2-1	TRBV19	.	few	TGTGCCAGTAGTATAGATCCCATGGAGCAGTTCTTC	CASSIDPMEQFF
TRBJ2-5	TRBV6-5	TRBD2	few	TGTGCCAGCAGTTACTCACTCCCGACTAGCGGAGCCGAAGAGACCCAGTACTTC	CASSYSLPTSGAEETQYF
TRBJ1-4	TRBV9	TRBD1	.	TGTGCCAGCACCTCGGCGACAGGGGGTGAAAAACTGTTTTTT	CASTSATGGEKLFF
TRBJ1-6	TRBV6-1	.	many	TGTGCCAGCAGTGGATCCTCTGGGGGCAGTTCACCCCTCCACTTT	CASSGSSGGSSPLHF
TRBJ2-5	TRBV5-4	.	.	TGTGCCAGCAGCGCTCTGGGGGGGCGATCAGAGACCCAGTACTTC	CASSALGGRSETQYF
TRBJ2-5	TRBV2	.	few	TGTGCCAGCAGTGAAACAATGGGGGGTCGGGAGACCCAGTACTTC	CASSETMGGRETQYF
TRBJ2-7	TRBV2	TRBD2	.	TGTGCCAGCAGTCAGACTAGCGGGGGCCCCTACGAGCAGTACTTC	CASSQTSGGPYEQYF
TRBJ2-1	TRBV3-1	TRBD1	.	TGTGCCAGCAGCCCCCTCGGCAGGGGGCTTGATCATGAGCAGTTCTTC	CASSPLGRGLDHEQFF
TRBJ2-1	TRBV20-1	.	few	TGCAGTGCTAGAGTTCAGGGGGGAACGTACAATGAGCAGTTCTTC	CSARVQGGTYNEQFF
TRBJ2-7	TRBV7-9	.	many	TGTGCCAGCAGTTCCAGGGCAACCTACGAGCAGTACTTC	CASSSRATYEQYF
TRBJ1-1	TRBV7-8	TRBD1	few	TGTGCCAGCAGCCAGGGGGCAAACACTGAAGCTTTCTTT	CASSQGANTEAFF
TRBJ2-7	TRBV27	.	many	TGTGCCAGCAGTTTAACAGCCTTTTACGAGCAGTACTTC	CASSLTAFYEQYF
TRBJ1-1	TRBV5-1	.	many	TGCGCCAGCAGCTTGGCCGGGTGGAACACTGAAGCTTTCTTT	CASSLAGWNTEAFF
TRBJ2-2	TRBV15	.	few	TGTGCCACCAGCGGGGAGGAGATCACCGGGGAGCTGTTTTTT	CATSGEEITGELFF
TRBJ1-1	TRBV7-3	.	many	TGTGCCAGCAGCTTAACCTGGGGGACTGAAGCTTTCTTT	CASSLTWGTEAFF
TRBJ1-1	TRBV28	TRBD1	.	TGTGCCAGCAGTTTTGACAGGGGGACTGAAGCTTTCTTT	CASSFDRGTEAFF
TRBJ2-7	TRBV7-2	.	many	TGTGCCAGCAGCCTTAGAGGCGGGCGGGTGAGCTCCTACGAGCAGTACTTC	CASSLRGGRVSSYEQYF
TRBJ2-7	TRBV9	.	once	TGTGCCAGCAGCGTGACCGGGACGGCATCCTACGAGCAGTACTTC	CASSVTGTASYEQYF
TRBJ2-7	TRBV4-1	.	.	TGCGCCAGCAGCCAAGACCAAACACCTGCCTTCTACGAGCAGTACTTC	CASSQDQTPAFYEQYF
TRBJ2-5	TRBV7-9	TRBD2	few	TGTGCCAGCAGCTTAGCCCCGGGACTAGCTTTAGAGACCCAGTACTTC	CASSLAPGLALETQYF
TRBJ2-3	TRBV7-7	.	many	TGTGCCAGCAGCTTAAAGCCAGGCACAGATACGCAGTATTTT	CASSLKPGTDTQYF
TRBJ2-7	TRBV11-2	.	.	TGTGCCAGCAGCTTCCTCCGAGGACATTCGAATAACTACGAGCAGTACTTC	CASSFLRGHSNNYEQYF
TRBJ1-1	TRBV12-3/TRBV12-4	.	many	TGTGCCAGCAGTTGGGGAGTAAACACTGAAGCTTTCTTT	CASSWGVNTEAFF
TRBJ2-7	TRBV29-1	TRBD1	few	TGCAGCGCCCAAGGGACAGGCGATCACGAGCAGTACTTC	CSAQGTGDHEQYF
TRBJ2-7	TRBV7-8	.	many	TGTGCCAGCAGCTTAGCCGCCATCTCCTACGAGCAGTACTTC	CASSLAAISYEQYF
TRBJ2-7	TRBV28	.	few	TGTGCCAGCAGTTTCCCGGGGAAGTCCTACGAGCAGTACTTC	CASSFPGKSYEQYF
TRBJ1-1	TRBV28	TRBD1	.	TGTGCCAGCTGTTTCCTACAGGGGTTGAACACTGAAGCTTTCTTT	CASCFLQGLNTEAFF
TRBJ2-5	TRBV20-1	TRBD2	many	TGCAGTGCTAGCGTCACTAGCGGGGGCCCAGGAGAGACCCAGTACTTC	CSASVTSGGPGETQYF
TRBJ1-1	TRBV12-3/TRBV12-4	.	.	TGTGCCAGCAGTTTTCGCGGGATTATGAACACTGAAGCTTTCTTT	CASSFRGIMNTEAFF
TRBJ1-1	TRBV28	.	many	TGTGCCAGCAGTTTGGCCCGAGTGAACACTGAAGCTTTCTTT	CASSLARVNTEAFF
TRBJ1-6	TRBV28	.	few	TGTGCCAGCAGGTCTCAGGTCCGCTCCTATAATTCACCCCTCCACTTT	CASRSQVRSYNSPLHF
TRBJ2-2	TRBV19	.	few	TGTGCCAGTTGGACACCTTTTTGGGGGGAGCTGTTTTTT	CASWTPFWGELFF
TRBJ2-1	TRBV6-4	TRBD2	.	TGTGCCAGCAGTGTTAGCGGGGGGACATACAATGAGCAGTTCTTC	CASSVSGGTYNEQFF
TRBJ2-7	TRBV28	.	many	TGTGCCAGCAGTTTGGAAGGGCTAGAATTCTCCTACGAGCAGTACTTC	CASSLEGLEFSYEQYF
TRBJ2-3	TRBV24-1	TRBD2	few	TGTGCCACCAGTGATTTGACTAGCGGGGTAACAGATACGCAGTATTTT	CATSDLTSGVTDTQYF
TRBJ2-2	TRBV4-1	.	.	TGCGCCAGCAGCCTCGCGGCCCAGGGCGGGGAGCTGTTTTTT	CASSLAAQGGELFF
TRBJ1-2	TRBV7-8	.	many	TGTGCCAGCAGCTTAGCCGGGACAACGGAAGGCTACACCTTC	CASSLAGTTEGYTF
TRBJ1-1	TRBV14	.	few	TGTGCCAGCAGCCAAGGGGGGGCGACCATTGAAGCTTTCTTT	CASSQGGATIEAFF
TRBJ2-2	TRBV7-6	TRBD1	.	TGTGCCAGCAGCTTAAGAACAGGGGGCGCGTCCACCGGGGAGCTGTTTTTT	CASSLRTGGASTGELFF
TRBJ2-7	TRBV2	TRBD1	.	TGTGCCAGCGAAGGGACAGGTCCCTACGAGCAGTACTTC	CASEGTGPYEQYF
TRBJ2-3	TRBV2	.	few	TGTGCCAGCAGTGAACCAGAGCATTCTAGCACAGATACGCAGTATTTT	CASSEPEHSSTDTQYF
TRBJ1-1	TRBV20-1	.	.	TGCAGTGCTAGAGGAGCTCCGGGACACTTGATCACTGAAGCTTTCTTT	CSARGAPGHLITEAFF
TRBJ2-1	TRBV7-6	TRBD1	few	TGTGCCAGCAGCCGAGGGGGCCATGAGCAGTTCTTC	CASSRGGHEQFF
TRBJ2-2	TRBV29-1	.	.	TGCAGCGTCTTGGACGGGAACACCGGGGAGCTGTTTTTT	CSVLDGNTGELFF
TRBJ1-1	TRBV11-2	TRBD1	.	TGTGCCAGCAGCGGGACAGGGGGTTTTGGTCGAGCTTTCTTT	CASSGTGGFGRAFF
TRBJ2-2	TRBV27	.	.	TGTGCCAGCAGGGGGCAAGTAAACACCGGGGAGCTGTTTTTT	CASRGQVNTGELFF
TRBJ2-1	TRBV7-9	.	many	TGTGCCAGCAGGGGAGATCTGGATGAGCAGTTCTTC	CASRGDLDEQFF
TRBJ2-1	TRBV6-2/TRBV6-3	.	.	TGTGCCAGCAGTTACGGGTCGAATGAGCAGTTCTTC	CASSYGSNEQFF
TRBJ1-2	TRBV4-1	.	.	TGCGCCAGCAGCCAAGCCTGGGGGAGTGGCTACACCTTC	CASSQAWGSGYTF
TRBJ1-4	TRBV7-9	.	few	TGTGCCAGCAGCAGACCGATTGCAACTAATGAAAAACTGTTTTTT	CASSRPIATNEKLFF